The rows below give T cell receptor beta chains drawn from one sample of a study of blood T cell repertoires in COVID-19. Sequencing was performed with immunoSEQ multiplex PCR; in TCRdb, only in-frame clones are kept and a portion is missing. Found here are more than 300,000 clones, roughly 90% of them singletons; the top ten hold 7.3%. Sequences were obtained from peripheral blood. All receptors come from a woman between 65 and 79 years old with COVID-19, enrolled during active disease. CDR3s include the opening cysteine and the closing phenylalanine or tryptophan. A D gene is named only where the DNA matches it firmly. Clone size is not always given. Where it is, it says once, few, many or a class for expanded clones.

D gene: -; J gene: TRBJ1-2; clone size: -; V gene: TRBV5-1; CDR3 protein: CASSLGQQNYGYTF; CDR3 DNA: TGCGCCAGCAGCTTGGGACAACAAAACTATGGCTACACCTTC
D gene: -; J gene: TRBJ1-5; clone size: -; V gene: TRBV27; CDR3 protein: CASSTLGRGGGNQPQHF; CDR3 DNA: TGTGCCAGCAGTACCCTCGGCAGGGGAGGGGGCAATCAGCCCCAGCATTTT
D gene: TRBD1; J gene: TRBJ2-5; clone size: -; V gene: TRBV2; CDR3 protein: CASSRDRVETQYF; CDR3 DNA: TGTGCCAGCAGTCGGGACAGGGTGGAGACCCAGTACTTC
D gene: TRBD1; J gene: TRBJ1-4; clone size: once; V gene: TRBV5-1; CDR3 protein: CASSFGTGGEKLFF; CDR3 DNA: TGCGCCAGCAGCTTCGGGACAGGGGGTGAAAAACTGTTTTTT
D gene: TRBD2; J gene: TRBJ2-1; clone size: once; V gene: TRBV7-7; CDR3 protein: CASSSGSGDNEQFF; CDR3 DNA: TGTGCCAGCAGCTCAGGAAGCGGGGACAATGAGCAGTTCTTC
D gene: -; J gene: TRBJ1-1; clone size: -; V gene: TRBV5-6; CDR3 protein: CASSLGQGNSEAFF; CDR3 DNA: TGTGCCAGCAGCTTGGGGCAGGGGAATTCTGAAGCTTTCTTT
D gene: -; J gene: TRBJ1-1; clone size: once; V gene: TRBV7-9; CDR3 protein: CASSSTNVYTEAFF; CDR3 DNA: TGTGCCAGCAGCTCCACAAACGTCTACACTGAAGCTTTCTTT
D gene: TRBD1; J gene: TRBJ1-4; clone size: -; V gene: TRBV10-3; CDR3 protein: CAISESPGQEKKLFF; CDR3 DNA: TGTGCCATCAGTGAGTCACCGGGACAGGAGAAAAAACTGTTTTTT
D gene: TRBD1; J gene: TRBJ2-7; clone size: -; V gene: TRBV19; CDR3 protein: CASSDRGSYEQYF; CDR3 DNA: TGTGCCAGTAGCGACAGGGGATCCTACGAGCAGTACTTC
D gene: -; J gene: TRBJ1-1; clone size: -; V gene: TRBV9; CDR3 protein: CASSTYQGNTEAFF; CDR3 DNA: TGTGCCAGCAGTACTTACCAGGGGAACACTGAAGCTTTCTTT
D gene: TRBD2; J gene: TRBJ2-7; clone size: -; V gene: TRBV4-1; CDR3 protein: CASSRGGDSSYEQYF; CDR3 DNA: TGCGCCAGCAGCCGCGGGGGGGACAGCTCCTACGAGCAGTACTTC
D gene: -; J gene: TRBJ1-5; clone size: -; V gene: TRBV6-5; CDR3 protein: CASGEQGQPQHF; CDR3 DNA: TGTGCCAGCGGAGAACAGGGCCAGCCCCAGCATTTT
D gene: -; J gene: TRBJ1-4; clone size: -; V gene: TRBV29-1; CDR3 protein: CSARKGPPWEKLFF; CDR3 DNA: TGCAGCGCCCGTAAGGGGCCCCCTTGGGAAAAACTGTTTTTT
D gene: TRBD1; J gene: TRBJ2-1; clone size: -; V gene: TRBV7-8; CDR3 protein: CASSFRRDRGSYEQFF; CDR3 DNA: TGTGCCAGCAGCTTCAGGCGGGACAGGGGGTCCTATGAGCAGTTCTTC
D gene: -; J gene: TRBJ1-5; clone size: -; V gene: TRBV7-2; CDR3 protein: CASSLAGGGSQPQHF; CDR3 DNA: TGTGCCAGCAGCTTAGCGGGCGGGGGTAGCCAGCCCCAGCATTTT
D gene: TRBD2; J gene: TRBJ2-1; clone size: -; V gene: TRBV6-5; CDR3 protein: CASSSWSGGTNEQFF; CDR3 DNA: TGTGCCAGCAGTTCCTGGTCGGGGGGGACTAATGAGCAGTTCTTC